A selection of T cell receptor beta chains follows, all from one sample in a study of vaccination effects on CD4 cells after COVID-19. Measured with immunoSEQ multiplex PCR; TCRdb has only the in-frame clones, and not every one. The sample includes about 43,000 clones, roughly 72% of them seen just once. Which antigens these TCRs recognize remains unknown. The sequenced sample was CD4+ T cells from PBMCs cultured with SARS-CoV-2 spike peptides, obtained before COVID-19 vaccination. These TCRs come from a human donor who received a COVID-19 vaccine. The CDR3 runs from the conserved cysteine through the conserved F or W. A D gene is named only where the DNA matches it firmly. The size of a clone is reported for some rows only, either as once, few or many, or as a class for expanded clones.

few	-	TRBV5-1	TRBJ1-4	TGCGCCAGCAGCTTTTGGGGTCGGTCTAATGAAAAACTGTTTTTT	CASSFWGRSNEKLFF
-	-	TRBV6-5	TRBJ1-3	TGTGCCAGCAGGAGACCTGTCTCTGGAAACACCATATATTTT	CASRRPVSGNTIYF
-	-	TRBV12-3/TRBV12-4	TRBJ2-5	TGTGCCAGCAGTTCTTTGGAGACCCAGTACTTC	CASSSLETQYF
-	-	TRBV27	TRBJ1-4	TGTGCCAGCAGTACCTACAGGAATGAAAAACTGTTTTTT	CASSTYRNEKLFF
-	TRBD1	TRBV6-5	TRBJ1-5	TGTGCCAGCAGAGGGGCAGGGGGCCCCAATCAGCCCCAGCATTTT	CASRGAGGPNQPQHF
-	-	TRBV12-3/TRBV12-4	TRBJ1-1	TGTGCCAGCAGTTTGAGGGGGGACACTGAAGCTTTCTTT	CASSLRGDTEAFF
-	-	TRBV6-5	TRBJ1-2	TGTGCCAGCAGTTACTCGGGTGAGACGGGTGGCTACACCTTC	CASSYSGETGGYTF
-	TRBD2	TRBV10-1	TRBJ2-1	TGCGCCAGCAGTGATTACAGCGGGGTTGAGCAGTTCTTC	CASSDYSGVEQFF
-	TRBD2	TRBV2	TRBJ2-5	TGTGCCACGCTAGCGGGGGGGGCTCAAGAGACCCAGTACTTC	CATLAGGAQETQYF
-	-	TRBV19	TRBJ1-6	TGTGCCAGTAATAATCCGGGGCATAATTCACCCCTCCACTTT	CASNNPGHNSPLHF
-	-	TRBV5-5	TRBJ1-6	TGTGCCAGCAGCCGAGAGGGGACCGCCGATAATTCACCCCTCCACTTT	CASSREGTADNSPLHF
-	TRBD1	TRBV13	TRBJ2-2	TGTGCCAGCAGCTTAGAGGGACAGGGGAACACCGGGGAGCTGTTTTTT	CASSLEGQGNTGELFF
-	-	TRBV24-1	TRBJ1-1	TGTGCCACCAGTGATCCACAGGGTGGGAACACTGAAGCTTTCTTT	CATSDPQGGNTEAFF
-	-	TRBV19	TRBJ1-6	TGTGCCAGTAGTATGATAGGGGAGGATTCACCCCTCCACTTT	CASSMIGEDSPLHF
-	TRBD2	TRBV5-1	TRBJ2-3	TGCGCCAGCAGCTTGGCCGCGGGGGCAGATACGCAGTATTTT	CASSLAAGADTQYF
-	-	TRBV24-1	TRBJ2-5	TGTGCCACCAGTGATTCGTTGGTAGGAGAGACCCAGTACTTC	CATSDSLVGETQYF
-	-	TRBV6-2/TRBV6-3	TRBJ2-5	TGTGCCAGCAGTTACACGAGGTCAAGCGGGGAGACCCAGTACTTC	CASSYTRSSGETQYF
-	-	TRBV9	TRBJ2-3	TGTGCCAGCAGCCCCCGACCGGGAAGCACAGATACGCAGTATTTT	CASSPRPGSTDTQYF
-	-	TRBV11-2	TRBJ2-3	TGTGCCAGCAGCTCCGGGTGGGAAGATACGCAGTATTTT	CASSSGWEDTQYF
-	-	TRBV3-1/TRBV3-2	TRBJ1-6	TGTGCCAGCAGCCCCCAAGACGGTTTTTATAATTCACCCCTCCACTTT	CASSPQDGFYNSPLHF
-	-	TRBV2	TRBJ2-2	TGTGCCAGCAGATCATACGGGAACACCGGGGAGCTGTTTTTT	CASRSYGNTGELFF
-	-	TRBV5-1	TRBJ2-5	TGCGCCAGCAGCTTCGGAGTAGAAGAGACCCAGTACTTC	CASSFGVEETQYF
-	TRBD2	TRBV6-6	TRBJ2-5	TGTGCCAGCAGTTACGGTGTAGCGGGGGGCCAAGAGACCCAGTACTTC	CASSYGVAGGQETQYF
-	-	TRBV30	TRBJ2-5	TGTGCCTGGAGTGAGGGATCTCAAGAGACCCAGTACTTC	CAWSEGSQETQYF
few	-	TRBV5-1	TRBJ1-2	TGCGCCAGCAGCTTGGTCCGGGGGCAGGGCGGCTACACCTTC	CASSLVRGQGGYTF
-	-	TRBV6-5	TRBJ1-5	TGTGCCAGCGTCCTAGAGGTTATCAGCAATCAGCCCCAGCATTTT	CASVLEVISNQPQHF
-	-	TRBV9	TRBJ1-2	TGTGCCAGCAGCGTAGATACGGGGACCGGCTACACCTTC	CASSVDTGTGYTF
few	TRBD1	TRBV24-1	TRBJ1-2	TGTGCCACCAGTGATTCCCGGACAGGGATAGGCTACACCTTC	CATSDSRTGIGYTF